A selection of T cell receptor beta chains follows, all from one sample in a study of cytomegalovirus exposure and HLA in healthy donors. Sequenced by immunoSEQ multiplex PCR; TCRdb stores in-frame clones only, minus some. The table records some 200,000 clones, nearly 80% of them present only once. Sequenced material: PBMCs. The source is a female donor in good health and CMV-seronegative. Each CDR3 is given with its conserved first and last residue. The D gene is left open where the match is weak. Size values are once, few and many counts, or a class for expanded clones, and some rows have none.

clone_size j_call cdr3_length v_call d_call cdr3_aa cdr3_nt
. TRBJ1-4 15 TRBV5-1 . CASSSGGVGKEKLFF TGCGCCAGCAGTTCGGGGGGAGTGGGGAAGGAAAAACTGTTTTTT
. TRBJ2-1 14 TRBV11-3 . CASSLGGDGNEQFF TGTGCCAGCAGCTTAGGGGGGGACGGTAATGAGCAGTTCTTC
. TRBJ2-1 15 TRBV11-3 TRBD2 CASSLGLAGDDEQFF TGTGCCAGCAGCTTAGGACTAGCGGGAGACGATGAGCAGTTCTTC
. TRBJ1-3 16 TRBV18 TRBD1 CASSPWSRGPGNTIYF TGTGCCAGCTCACCATGGAGCAGGGGGCCTGGAAACACCATATATTTT
. TRBJ1-1 16 TRBV19 . CASSIVQTRKNTEAFF TGTGCCAGTAGTATCGTTCAGACTAGAAAGAACACTGAAGCTTTCTTT
. TRBJ2-7 13 TRBV7-2 TRBD1 CASSLEGTGGQYF TGTGCCAGCAGCTTAGAAGGGACAGGGGGGCAGTACTTC
few TRBJ1-1 12 TRBV29-1 . CSVDGGGLNAFF TGCAGCGTTGACGGGGGAGGTCTGAACGCTTTCTTT
. TRBJ2-5 13 TRBV7-9 TRBD1 CASSQGGPETQYF TGTGCCAGCAGCCAAGGGGGCCCAGAGACCCAGTACTTC
. TRBJ1-1 14 TRBV13 TRBD1 CASSLGTANTEAFF TGTGCCAGCAGCTTGGGGACAGCCAACACTGAAGCTTTCTTT
once TRBJ1-1 12 TRBV5-1 . CASSLGRGEAFF TGCGCCAGCAGCTTGGGGAGGGGCGAAGCTTTCTTT
. TRBJ2-2 15 TRBV18 TRBD2 CASSPRLAGTGELFF TGTGCCAGCTCACCAAGACTAGCGGGCACCGGGGAGCTGTTTTTT
once TRBJ1-2 14 TRBV19 TRBD1 CASKRDRGIYGYTF TGTGCCAGTAAACGGGACAGGGGGATTTATGGCTACACCTTC
. TRBJ2-1 16 TRBV5-5 TRBD1 CASSLVRGGGYNEQFF TGTGCCAGCAGCTTGGTAAGAGGGGGCGGCTACAATGAGCAGTTCTTC
. TRBJ2-3 16 TRBV5-1 TRBD2 CASSFSSGGTRDTQYF TGCGCCAGCAGCTTCTCTAGCGGGGGGACTCGAGATACGCAGTATTTT
few TRBJ2-4 14 TRBV18 . CASSPPGSSDIQYF TGTGCCAGCTCACCACCGGGGAGTTCTGACATTCAGTACTTC
. TRBJ1-1 16 TRBV6-1 TRBD1 CASSGRPGGVGTEAFF TGTGCCAGCAGTGGCCGGCCAGGGGGCGTCGGCACTGAAGCTTTCTTT
. TRBJ2-3 13 TRBV11-1 . CASSRGLTDTQYF TGTGCCAGCAGTCGGGGACTCACAGATACGCAGTATTTT
. TRBJ2-3 13 TRBV7-3 . CASSLTLGDTQYF TGTGCCAGCAGCTTAACCCTAGGTGATACGCAGTATTTT
. TRBJ2-3 15 TRBV27 TRBD2 CASSRAGVVSDTQYF TGTGCCAGCAGCAGAGCGGGAGTGGTCTCGGATACGCAGTATTTT
. TRBJ2-5 18 TRBV5-1 TRBD2 CASSPGLAGGKYQETQYF TGCGCCAGCAGCCCGGGACTAGCGGGAGGGAAGTACCAAGAGACCCAGTACTTC
. TRBJ1-5 15 TRBV5-1 . CASSPGDLSNQPQHF TGCGCCAGCAGCCCAGGGGACCTTAGCAATCAGCCCCAGCATTTT
few TRBJ2-1 13 TRBV7-6 . CASSLPGLGRQFF TGTGCCAGCAGCTTACCGGGACTCGGCAGGCAGTTCTTC
. TRBJ2-2 14 TRBV4-2 . CASSQVTGTGELFF TGTGCCAGCAGCCAAGTTACGGGAACCGGGGAGCTGTTTTTT
. TRBJ1-1 16 TRBV18 TRBD1 CASSPAGTGMNTEAFF TGTGCCAGCTCACCCGCCGGGACAGGGATGAACACTGAAGCTTTCTTT
. TRBJ1-2 15 TRBV5-4 TRBD1 CASSGPTGPVYGYTF TGTGCCAGCAGCGGCCCGACAGGGCCTGTCTATGGCTACACCTTC
. TRBJ1-5 16 TRBV5-1 TRBD1 CASSIGTAPGNQPQHF TGCGCCAGCAGCATCGGGACAGCACCGGGCAATCAGCCCCAGCATTTT
once TRBJ2-3 17 TRBV5-1 TRBD2 CASTFSGGTFSTDTQYF TGCGCCAGCACCTTTAGCGGGGGGACCTTTAGCACAGATACGCAGTATTTT
. TRBJ2-7 13 TRBV28 . CASSKGDLYEQYF TGTGCCAGCAGTAAGGGAGACCTCTACGAGCAGTACTTC
. TRBJ2-7 15 TRBV6-5 TRBD2 CASSPLAGVPYEQYF TGTGCCAGCAGCCCTCTGGCGGGAGTCCCCTACGAGCAGTACTTC
. TRBJ2-3 15 TRBV10-3 . CAISESKPGTDTQYF TGTGCCATCAGTGAGTCTAAGCCGGGCACAGATACGCAGTATTTT
few TRBJ2-7 14 TRBV7-9 . CASSSTGVSYEQYF TGTGCCAGCAGCTCGACGGGGGTCTCCTACGAGCAGTACTTC